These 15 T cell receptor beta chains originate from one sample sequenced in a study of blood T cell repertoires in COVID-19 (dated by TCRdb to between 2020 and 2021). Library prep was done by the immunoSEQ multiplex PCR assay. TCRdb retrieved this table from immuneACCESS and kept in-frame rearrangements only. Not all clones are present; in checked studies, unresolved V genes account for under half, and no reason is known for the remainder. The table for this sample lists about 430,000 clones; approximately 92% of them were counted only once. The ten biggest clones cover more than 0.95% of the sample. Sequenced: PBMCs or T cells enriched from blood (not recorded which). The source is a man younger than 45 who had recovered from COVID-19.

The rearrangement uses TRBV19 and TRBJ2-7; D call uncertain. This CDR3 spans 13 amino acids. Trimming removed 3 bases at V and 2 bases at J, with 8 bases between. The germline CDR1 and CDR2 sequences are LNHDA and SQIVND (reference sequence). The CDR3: CASSISVPYEQYF. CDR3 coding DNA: TGTGCCAGTAGTATTAGTGTTCCCTACGAGCAGTACTTC.

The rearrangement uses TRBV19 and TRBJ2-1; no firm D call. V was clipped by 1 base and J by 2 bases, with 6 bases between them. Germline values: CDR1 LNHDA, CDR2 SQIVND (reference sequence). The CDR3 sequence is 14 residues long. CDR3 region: CASSIVGAYNEQFF. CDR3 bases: TGTGCCAGTAGTATAGTCGGAGCCTACAATGAGCAGTTCTTC.

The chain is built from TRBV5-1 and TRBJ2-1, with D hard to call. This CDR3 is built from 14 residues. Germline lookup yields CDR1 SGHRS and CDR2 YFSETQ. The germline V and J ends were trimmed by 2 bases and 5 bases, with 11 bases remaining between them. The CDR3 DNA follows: TGCGCCAGCAGCTTATGGCTAGGTAACAATGAGCAGTTCTTC. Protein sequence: CASSLWLGNNEQFF.

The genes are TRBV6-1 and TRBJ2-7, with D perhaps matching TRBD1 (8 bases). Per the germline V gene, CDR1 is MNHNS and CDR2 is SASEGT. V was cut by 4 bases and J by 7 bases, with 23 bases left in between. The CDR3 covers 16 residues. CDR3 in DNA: TGTGCCAGCAGTGCCGACAGGGGTACTCTGGGAGGGGAGCAGTACTTC. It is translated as CASSADRGTLGGEQYF.

CDR3 coding DNA: TGCGCCAGCAGCTTGTTTACCGGGACACCTATGAACACTGAAGCTTTCTTT. This gives the protein CASSLFTGTPMNTEAFF. The chain employs TRBV5-1 and TRBJ1-1; TRBD1 might be the D (6 bases). Trimming pared 1 base from V and 0 bases from J, leaving 16 bases between. Germline assignment: CDR1 SGHRS and CDR2 YFSETQ. This CDR3 is 17 amino acids long.

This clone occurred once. CDR3 sequence reads: CASSDRTGVTEAFF. CDR3 sequence (DNA): TGCGCCAGCAGTGATAGGACAGGGGTTACTGAAGCTTTCTTT. The genes are TRBV10-1 and TRBJ1-1; 9 bases fit TRBD1. This CDR3 is built from 14 residues. The junction had 4 bases not matched to a gene; V was cut back by 3 bases and J by 5 bases. Germline V gives CDR1 WNHNN, CDR2 SYGVQD (reference sequence).

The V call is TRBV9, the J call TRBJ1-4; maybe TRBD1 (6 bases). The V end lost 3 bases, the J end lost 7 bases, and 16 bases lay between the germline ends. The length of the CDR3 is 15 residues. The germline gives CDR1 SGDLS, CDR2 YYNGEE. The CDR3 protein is CASSAFAQGGEKLFF. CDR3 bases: TGTGCCAGCAGCGCATTTGCACAGGGCGGTGAAAAACTGTTTTTT. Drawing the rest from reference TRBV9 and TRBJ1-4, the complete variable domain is DSGVTQTPKHLITATGQRVTLRCSPRSGDLSVYWYQQSLDQGLQFLIQYYNGEERAKGNILERFSAQQFPDLHSELNLSSLELGDSALYFCASSAFAQGGEKLFFGSGTQLSVL.

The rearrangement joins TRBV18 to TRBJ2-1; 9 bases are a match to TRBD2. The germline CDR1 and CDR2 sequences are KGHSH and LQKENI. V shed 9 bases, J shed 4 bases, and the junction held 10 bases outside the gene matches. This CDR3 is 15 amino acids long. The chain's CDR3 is CASRVSSGVYNEQFF. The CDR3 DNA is TGTGCCAGTCGGGTGTCTAGCGGGGTTTACAATGAGCAGTTCTTC.

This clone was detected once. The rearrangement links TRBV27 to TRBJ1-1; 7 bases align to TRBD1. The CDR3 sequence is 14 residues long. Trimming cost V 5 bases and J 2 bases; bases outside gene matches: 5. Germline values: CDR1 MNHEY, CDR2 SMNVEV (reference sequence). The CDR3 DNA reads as TGTGCCAGCAGTCAGACAGGGTTTAACACTGAAGCTTTCTTT. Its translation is CASSQTGFNTEAFF.

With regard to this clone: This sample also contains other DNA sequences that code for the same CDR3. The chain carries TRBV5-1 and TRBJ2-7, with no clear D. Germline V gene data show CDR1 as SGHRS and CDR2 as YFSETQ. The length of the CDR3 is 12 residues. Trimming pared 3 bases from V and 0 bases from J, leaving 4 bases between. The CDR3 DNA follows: TGCGCCAGCAGCTCCAGCTCCTACGAGCAGTACTTC. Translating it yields CASSSSSYEQYF.

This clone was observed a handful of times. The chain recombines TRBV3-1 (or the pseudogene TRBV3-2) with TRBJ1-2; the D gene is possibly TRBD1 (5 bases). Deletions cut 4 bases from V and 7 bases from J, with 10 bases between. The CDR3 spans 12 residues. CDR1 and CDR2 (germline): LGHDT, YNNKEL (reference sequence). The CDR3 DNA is TGTGCCAGCAGCCTCGGACACGTTGGCTACACCTTC. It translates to CASSLGHVGYTF.

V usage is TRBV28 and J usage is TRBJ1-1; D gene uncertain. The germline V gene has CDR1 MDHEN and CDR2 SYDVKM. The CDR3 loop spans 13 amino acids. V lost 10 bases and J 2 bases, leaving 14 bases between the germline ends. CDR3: CATLPLSNTEAFF. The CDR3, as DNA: TGTGCCACCCTCCCTCTTTCCAACACTGAAGCTTTCTTT.

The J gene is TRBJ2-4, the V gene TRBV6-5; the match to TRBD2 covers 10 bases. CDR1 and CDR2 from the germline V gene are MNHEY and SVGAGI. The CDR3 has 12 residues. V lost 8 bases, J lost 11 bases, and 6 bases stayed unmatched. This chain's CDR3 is CASGGTSVFQYF. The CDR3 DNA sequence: TGTGCCAGCGGAGGGACTAGCGTTTTTCAGTACTTC.

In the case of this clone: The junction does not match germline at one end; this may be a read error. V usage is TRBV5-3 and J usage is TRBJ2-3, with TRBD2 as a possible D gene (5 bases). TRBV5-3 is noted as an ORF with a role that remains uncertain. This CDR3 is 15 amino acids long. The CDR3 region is CVRAQRGLLTDTQYF. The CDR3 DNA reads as TGTGTCAGAGCCCAGAGAGGACTCCTCACAGATACGCAGTATTTT.

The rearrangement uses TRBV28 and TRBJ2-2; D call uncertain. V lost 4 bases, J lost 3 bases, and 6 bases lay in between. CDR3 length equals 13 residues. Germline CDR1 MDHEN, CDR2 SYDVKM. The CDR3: CASSSPDTGELFF. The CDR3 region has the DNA TGTGCCAGCAGTTCCCCCGACACCGGGGAGCTGTTTTTT.